The 14 T cell receptor beta chains in this list originate from one sample, sequenced in a study of T cell repertoires in cytomegalovirus infection. TCRdb processed the reads anew with MiXCR; each CDR3 protein has one entry. The data contain roughly 140,000 distinct CDR3 sequences, 23% of them seen just once; the ten biggest clones take up roughly 11%. Sequenced: PBMCs. Receptors originate from a human donor in good health (CMV status not recorded). Some clones in this sample may be carry-over from other donors' samples.

This clonotype was recorded at least ten times. This rearrangement joins TRBV20-1 to TRBJ2-7, with D unclear. V shed 0 bases and J shed 6 bases, with 18 bases lying between them. The CDR3 runs 15 residues. CDR1 is DFQATT, CDR2 SNEGSKA, per germline (reference sequence). The CDR3 region is CSAREPTSGSREQYF. DNA of the CDR3: TGCAGTGCTAGAGAGCCGACGTCAGGTAGTCGCGAGCAGTACTTC.

This clonotype was observed a handful of times. The rearrangement links TRBV7-6 to TRBJ1-5; D uncertain. The CDR3 loop spans 14 amino acids. CDR1 and CDR2 (germline): SGHVS, FNYEAQ. V was cut by 0 bases and J by 5 bases, with 8 bases left in between. CDR3 loop: CASSLAGIDQPQHF. CDR3 nucleotide sequence: TGTGCCAGCAGCTTAGCGGGTATAGATCAGCCCCAGCATTTT.

This clonotype occurred a few times. This chain connects TRBV6-2 or TRBV6-3 to TRBJ2-6; D uncertain. The V and J ends lost 10 bases and 1 base respectively, with 8 bases between them. This CDR3 has 13 amino acids. Looked up from germline, CDR1 is MNHEY and CDR2 is SVGEGT. This CDR3 reads CATQLSGANVLTF. CDR3 sequence (DNA): TGTGCCACCCAGTTATCTGGGGCCAACGTCCTGACTTTC.

Many counts were recorded for this clonotype. The V and J genes are TRBV5-1 and TRBJ1-4, with 7 bases that match TRBD1. Germline V CDR1 and CDR2: SGHRS, YFSETQ. The CDR3 length is 15 residues. V lost 4 bases, J lost 0 bases, and 3 bases stayed unmatched. CDR3 loop: CASSRDRATNEKLFF. The CDR3 DNA follows: TGCGCCAGCAGCCGGGACAGAGCAACTAATGAAAAACTGTTTTTT. The full variable domain, completed using reference TRBV5-1 and TRBJ1-4, is KAGVTQTPRYLIKTRGQQVTLSCSPISGHRSVSWYQQTPGQGLQFLFEYFSETQRNKGNFPGRFSGRQFSNSRSEMNVSTLELGDSALYLCASSRDRATNEKLFFGSGTQLSVL.

V usage is TRBV20-1 and J usage is TRBJ1-6; 7 bases fit TRBD1. Germline V lookup: CDR1 DFQATT, CDR2 SNEGSKA (reference sequence). CDR3 length: 15 residues. Trimming took 1 base from V and 7 from J; bases not matched to a gene: 7. The CDR3 nucleotides are TGCAGTGCTAGAGTAGGGGGCGAGGGAAATTCACCCCTCCACTTT. Translated, it gives CSARVGGEGNSPLHF.

V is TRBV28 and J is TRBJ1-1; D not resolved. V dropped 5 bases and J dropped 3 bases, with 13 bases sitting between them. Germline CDR1 MDHEN, CDR2 SYDVKM. The CDR3 contains 14 residues. The CDR3: CASSRATDYTEAFF. The CDR3 DNA is TGTGCCAGCAGTCGCGCGACCGACTACACTGAAGCTTTCTTT. Looking up the rest from reference TRBV28 and TRBJ1-1 gives the full variable domain: DVKVTQSSRYLVKRTGEKVFLECVQDMDHENMFWYRQDPGLGLRLIYFSYDVKMKEKGDIPEGYSVSREKKERFSLILESASTNQTSMYLCASSRATDYTEAFFGQGTRLTVV.

The chain has TRBV28 and TRBJ1-2; D is ambiguous. V dropped 3 bases and J dropped 4 bases, with 12 bases sitting between them. CDR3 length: 14 amino acids. Germline loops: CDR1 MDHEN, CDR2 SYDVKM. The CDR3 region has the DNA TGTGCCAGCAGTTTCCGGACCCCCTTCTATGGCTACACCTTC. It yields the protein CASSFRTPFYGYTF.

This clonotype was detected ten times or more. The genes are TRBV7-2 and TRBJ2-7; TRBD1 aligns across 8 bases. The CDR3 runs to 13 residues. Per the germline V gene, CDR1 is SGHTA and CDR2 is FQGNSA. The ends lost 5 bases at V and 3 bases at J; junction bases unmatched: 3. The CDR3 sequence: CASSPGQDYEQYF. The CDR3 DNA sequence: TGTGCCAGCAGCCCGGGACAGGACTACGAGCAGTACTTC.

CDR3 amino acids: CASSPSTVHQPQHF. CDR3 sequence (DNA): TGTGCCAGCAGTCCTTCGACAGTACATCAGCCCCAGCATTTT. The chain combines TRBV6-1 with TRBJ1-5, with D perhaps TRBD1 (5 bases). The V end was cut by 5 bases, the J end by 5 bases, with 13 bases between. The CDR3 is 14 residues long. Germline lookup yields CDR1 MNHNS and CDR2 SASEGT.

This clonotype has only a few counts. This chain uses TRBV7-6 with TRBJ2-7; 8 bases match TRBD1. The germline V gene encodes CDR1 SGHVS and CDR2 FNYEAQ. Unmatched junction bases numbered 9, after V lost 5 bases and J lost 3 bases. There are 15 residues in the CDR3. The CDR3 sequence: CASSLGQGNVYEQYF. CDR3 DNA sequence: TGTGCCAGCAGCCTCGGACAGGGTAATGTCTACGAGCAGTACTTC.

This clonotype has at least ten counts. The CDR3 DNA sequence: TGTGCCAGCAGCCCCCGGCAGGGGGTAGAGGAAAAACTGTTTTTT. Protein product: CASSPRQGVEEKLFF. The chain combines TRBV7-2 with TRBJ1-4, with 7 positions matching TRBD1. This CDR3 comprises 15 residues. CDR1 and CDR2 (germline): SGHTA, FQGNSA. Trimming at V came to 5 bases and at J to 8 bases, leaving 11 bases not matched to a gene. Full variable domain (missing parts from reference TRBV7-2 and TRBJ1-4): GAGVSQSPSNKVTEKGKDVELRCDPISGHTALYWYRQSLGQGLEFLIYFQGNSAPDKSGLPSDRFSAERTGGSVSTLTIQRTQQEDSAVYLCASSPRQGVEEKLFFGSGTQLSVL.

This clonotype was seen a handful of times. V gene TRBV2 combines with J gene TRBJ2-3; possibly TRBD2 for D (5 bases). There are 11 residues in the CDR3. In germline, CDR1 is SNHLY, CDR2 FYNNEI. V was pared by 5 bases and J by 6 bases, with 6 bases between. CDR3 residues: CASSTGDTQYF. CDR3 bases: TGTGCCAGCAGTACGGGGGATACGCAGTATTTT.

The V call is TRBV18, the J call TRBJ2-3, with 11 bases fitting TRBD1. Germline V CDR1 and CDR2: KGHSH, LQKENI. CDR3 length: 16 amino acids. With V trimmed by 2 bases and J by 5 bases, 6 bases remained unmatched. The CDR3 region is CASSPIGQGAGDTQYF. The CDR3 coding sequence is TGTGCCAGCTCACCAATTGGACAGGGGGCCGGAGATACGCAGTATTTT.

The sample holds many counts of this clonotype. The V and J genes are TRBV7-6 and TRBJ1-5, with no clear D. Germline lookup yields CDR1 SGHVS and CDR2 FNYEAQ. V was shortened by 0 bases and J by 5 bases, with 8 bases between the two germline ends. CDR3 size: 14 residues. CDR3 residues: CASSLAGRDQPQHF. DNA for the CDR3: TGTGCCAGCAGCTTAGCGGGGAGGGATCAGCCCCAGCATTTT.